This is a list of T cell receptor beta chains from one sample in a study of shared clonotypes between healthy human individuals. Generated by immunoSEQ multiplex PCR, the TCRdb table keeps only in-frame clones and is missing some. The data show 500,000 to 700,000 clones, with 95% seen just once and approximately 0.11% held by the top ten. Material: naive CD8+ T cells sorted from blood. The receptors come from a woman under 40 in good health. Each CDR3 is given with its conserved first and last residue. D genes are given only for firm matches. Some rows have no size entry. The others give once, few or many, or a class for an expanded clone.

V	J	length	D	size	DNA	CDR3
TRBV7-9	TRBJ2-2	17	TRBD1	.	TGTGCCAGCAGCTTAGGCCCGGGACAGGGGACCACCGGGGAGCTGTTTTTT	CASSLGPGQGTTGELFF
TRBV6-5	TRBJ2-7	15	TRBD2	.	TGTGCCAGCAGTGGGGGACTAGCGGGAGTGTACGAGCAGTACTTC	CASSGGLAGVYEQYF
TRBV28	TRBJ1-3	14	.	few	TGTGCCAGCAGTTTCCCGAGCTCTGGAAACACCATATATTTT	CASSFPSSGNTIYF
TRBV6-1	TRBJ2-7	16	TRBD1	.	TGTGCCAGCAGTGAAGATTGGGGACAGGGATTTTACGAGCAGTACTTC	CASSEDWGQGFYEQYF
TRBV29-1	TRBJ2-1	12	.	.	TGCAGCGTTGAAACGGGGAGCAATGAGCAGTTCTTC	CSVETGSNEQFF
TRBV27	TRBJ2-2	14	.	.	TGTGCCAGCAACATGATCGGGAACACCGGGGAGCTGTTTTTT	CASNMIGNTGELFF
TRBV5-4	TRBJ2-4	15	.	.	TGTGCCAGCAGTTCAGCGGACCTAGCCAAAAACATTCAGTACTTC	CASSSADLAKNIQYF
TRBV27	TRBJ2-7	14	.	.	TGTGCCAGCAGTCCGCGACAGGACTCCTACGAGCAGTACTTC	CASSPRQDSYEQYF
TRBV7-9	TRBJ2-7	14	TRBD1	.	TGTGCCAGCAGCACGCGGACAGGGAACTACGAGCAGTACTTC	CASSTRTGNYEQYF
TRBV4-2	TRBJ2-7	12	TRBD1	.	TGTGCCGCCGGTCGACAGGGCTACGAGCAGTACTTC	CAAGRQGYEQYF
TRBV6-6	TRBJ2-1	12	.	.	TGTGCCAGCAGTTATCAGGACTCAAAGCAGTTCTTC	CASSYQDSKQFF
TRBV5-6	TRBJ2-7	16	TRBD2	.	TGTGCCAGCAGCTTGCAACTAGCGCATTTGACCTACGAGCAGTACTTC	CASSLQLAHLTYEQYF
TRBV5-3	TRBJ2-1	14	TRBD2	.	TGTGCCAGACCGGGACTAGCATCCTACAATGAGCAGTTCTTC	CARPGLASYNEQFF
TRBV7-8	TRBJ1-5	13	.	.	TGTGCCAGCAGCTTATGGCAGGGACAGCCCCAGCATTTT	CASSLWQGQPQHF
TRBV19	TRBJ2-1	15	.	.	TGTGCCAGTACCCCAGATCAGTCCTCCTACAATGAGCAGTTCTTC	CASTPDQSSYNEQFF
TRBV7-8	TRBJ2-3	13	.	once	TGTGCCAGCAGCGCATACAGCACAGATACGCAGTATTTT	CASSAYSTDTQYF
TRBV5-4	TRBJ2-7	16	TRBD2	.	TGTGCCAGCAGCTTCATCGGGGGAGGGAGCACCTACGAGCAGTACTTC	CASSFIGGGSTYEQYF
TRBV27	TRBJ2-7	15	TRBD1	.	TGTGCCAGCAGTACACAGGACAGGGTGAACTACGAGCAGTACTTC	CASSTQDRVNYEQYF
TRBV27	TRBJ2-2	13	.	.	TGTGCCAGCAGTCCCGCAGTTCTCGGGGAGCTGTTTTTT	CASSPAVLGELFF
TRBV4-1	TRBJ1-6	16	.	.	TGCGCCAGCAGCCAAGACTTGGGACCTCTTAATTCACCCCTCCACTTT	CASSQDLGPLNSPLHF
TRBV7-2	TRBJ2-7	13	.	.	TGTGCCAGCAGCTTAGAAGGATTCTACGAGCAGTACTTC	CASSLEGFYEQYF
TRBV13	TRBJ2-1	18	TRBD2	.	TGTGCCAGCAGCTCCGGACTAGCGGCTAAGATCTCCTACAATGAGCAGTTCTTC	CASSSGLAAKISYNEQFF
TRBV6-5	TRBJ1-1	15	.	.	TGTGCCAGCAGTTACTTGGGACAAATTGACACTGAAGCTTTCTTT	CASSYLGQIDTEAFF